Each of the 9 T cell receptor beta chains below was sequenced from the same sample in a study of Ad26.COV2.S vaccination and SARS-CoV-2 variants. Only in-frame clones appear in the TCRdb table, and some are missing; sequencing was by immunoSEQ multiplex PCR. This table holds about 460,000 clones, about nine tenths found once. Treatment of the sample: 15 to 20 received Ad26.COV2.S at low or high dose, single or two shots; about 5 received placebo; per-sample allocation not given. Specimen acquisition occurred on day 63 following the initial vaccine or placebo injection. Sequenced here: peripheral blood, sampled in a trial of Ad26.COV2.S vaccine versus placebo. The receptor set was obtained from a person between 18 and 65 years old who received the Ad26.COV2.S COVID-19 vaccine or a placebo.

CDR3 loop: CASSSPPSTYEQYF. The CDR3 region has the DNA TGTGCCAGCAGCTCTCCACCCTCGACCTACGAGCAGTACTTC. This chain uses TRBV7-3 with TRBJ2-7; D gene uncertain. This CDR3 spans 14 amino acids. V was trimmed by 4 bases and J by 2 bases, leaving 12 bases between them. Germline V CDR1 and CDR2: SGHTA, FQGTGA.

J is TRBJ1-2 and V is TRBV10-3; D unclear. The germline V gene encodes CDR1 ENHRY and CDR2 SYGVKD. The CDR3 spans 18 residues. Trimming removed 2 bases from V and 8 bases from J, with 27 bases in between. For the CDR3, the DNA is TGTGCCATCAGTGAGACTGGGAGTTCTTACCTTTCAACGGTAGGCTACACCTTC. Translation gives CAISETGSSYLSTVGYTF.

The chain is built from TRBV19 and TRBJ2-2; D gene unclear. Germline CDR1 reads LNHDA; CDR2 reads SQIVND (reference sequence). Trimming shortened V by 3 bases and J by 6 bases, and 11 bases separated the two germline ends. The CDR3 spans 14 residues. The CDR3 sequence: CASSIVPTPGELFF. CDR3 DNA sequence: TGTGCCAGTAGTATCGTCCCAACCCCCGGGGAGCTGTTTTTT.

CDR3 in amino acids: CASSPQGKGSGGYTF. For the CDR3, the DNA is TGCGCCAGCAGCCCCCAGGGAAAGGGATCGGGTGGCTACACCTTC. This rearrangement joins TRBV4-3 to TRBJ1-2; TRBD1 is a possible D gene (5 bases). Trimming pared 4 bases from V and 7 bases from J, leaving 19 bases between. The CDR3 contains 15 residues. Per germline, CDR1 LGHNA and CDR2 YSLEER.

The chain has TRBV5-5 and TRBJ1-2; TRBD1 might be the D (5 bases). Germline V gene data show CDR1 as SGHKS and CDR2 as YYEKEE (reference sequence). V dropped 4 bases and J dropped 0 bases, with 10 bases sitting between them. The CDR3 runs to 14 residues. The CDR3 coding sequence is TGTGCCAGCAGCCCCGTGGGGGCTAACTATGGCTACACCTTC. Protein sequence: CASSPVGANYGYTF.

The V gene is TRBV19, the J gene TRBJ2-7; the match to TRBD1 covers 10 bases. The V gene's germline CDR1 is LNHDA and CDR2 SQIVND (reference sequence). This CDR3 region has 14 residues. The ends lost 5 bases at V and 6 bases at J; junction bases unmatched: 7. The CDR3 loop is CASSFRQGAFEQYF. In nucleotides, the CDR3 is TGTGCCAGTAGTTTCCGACAGGGGGCTTTCGAGCAGTACTTC.

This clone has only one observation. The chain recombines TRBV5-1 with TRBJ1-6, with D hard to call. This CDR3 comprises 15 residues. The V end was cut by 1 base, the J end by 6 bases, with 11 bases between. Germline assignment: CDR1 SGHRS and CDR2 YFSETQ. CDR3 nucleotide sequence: TGCGCCAGCAGCTTGAGCGGGCAGATTAATTCACCCCTCCACTTT. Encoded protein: CASSLSGQINSPLHF.

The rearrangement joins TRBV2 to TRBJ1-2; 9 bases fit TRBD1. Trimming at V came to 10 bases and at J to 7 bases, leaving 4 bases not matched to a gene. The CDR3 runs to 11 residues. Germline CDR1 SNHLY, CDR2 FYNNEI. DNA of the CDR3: TGTGCCACACACAGGGGGCTTGGCTACACCTTC. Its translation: CATHRGLGYTF.

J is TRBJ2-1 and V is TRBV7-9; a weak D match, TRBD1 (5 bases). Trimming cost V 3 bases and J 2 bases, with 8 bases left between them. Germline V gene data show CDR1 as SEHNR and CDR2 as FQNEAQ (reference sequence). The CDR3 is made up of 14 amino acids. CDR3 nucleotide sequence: TGTGCCAGCAGCTTCACAGGAGCCTACAATGAGCAGTTCTTC. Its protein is CASSFTGAYNEQFF.